What follows are 18 T cell receptor beta chains derived from one specimen sequenced in a study of blood T cell repertoires in COVID-19. Sequenced by immunoSEQ multiplex PCR; TCRdb stores in-frame clones only, minus some. The sample has under 55,000 clones, roughly 90% seen once. Sequenced sample: peripheral blood. These receptor sequences come from a human donor in a cohort sampled during active COVID-19.

This clone was found a few times. This rearrangement joins TRBV5-4 to TRBJ2-1; 8 positions match TRBD1. CDR3 length: 13 residues. Trimming removed 4 bases from V and 6 bases from J; junction bases left unmatched: 3. From germline, CDR1 is SGHNT and CDR2 YYREEE (reference sequence). CDR3 DNA sequence: TGTGCCAGCAGCCCGGACAGGGTCAATGAGCAGTTCTTC. Residues: CASSPDRVNEQFF.

The rearrangement uses TRBV13 and TRBJ2-3, with 9 positions matching TRBD1. V gave up 4 bases and J gave up 6 bases; unmatched junction bases: 11. The CDR3 loop spans 16 amino acids. The germline V gene has CDR1 PRHDT and CDR2 FYEKMQ (reference sequence). CDR3 amino acids: CASSSRQGDSKDTQYF. CDR3 coding DNA: TGTGCCAGCAGCTCCAGACAGGGGGATTCAAAGGATACGCAGTATTTT.

The chain joins TRBV4-3 to TRBJ2-1; a possible D gene is TRBD2 (5 bases). Deletions cut 0 bases from V and 4 bases from J, with 10 bases between. Germline CDR1 is LGHNA and CDR2 is YSLEER. The CDR3 covers 15 residues. CDR3 DNA sequence: TGCGCCAGCAGCCAAGACGGGAACCGGTACAATGAGCAGTTCTTC. Translated: CASSQDGNRYNEQFF.

The rearrangement links TRBV5-6 to TRBJ1-6; tentative D call: TRBD1 (5 bases). This CDR3 contains 16 residues. Trimming stripped 0 bases from V and 3 bases from J, with 10 bases between. Germline CDR1 reads SGHDT; CDR2 reads YYEEEE. In DNA, the CDR3 is TGTGCCAGCAGCTTGGTGACAGATTACTATAATTCACCCCTCCACTTT. Translating it yields CASSLVTDYYNSPLHF. The full variable domain, its missing parts supplied by reference TRBV5-6 and TRBJ1-6, is DAGVTQSPTHLIKTRGQQVTLRCSPKSGHDTVSWYQQALGQGPQFIFQYYEEEERQRGNFPDRFSGHQFPNYSSELNVNALLLGDSALYLCASSLVTDYYNSPLHFGNGTRLTVT.

The rearrangement joins TRBV27 to TRBJ2-1; 10 bases align to TRBD2. There are 15 residues in the CDR3. Germline CDR1 MNHEY, CDR2 SMNVEV (reference sequence). Trimming cost V 2 bases and J 5 bases; bases outside gene matches: 3. Here the CDR3 reads CASSLTGLANNEQFF. CDR3 nucleotide sequence: TGTGCCAGCAGTTTAACGGGACTAGCGAACAATGAGCAGTTCTTC.

The genes are TRBV30 and TRBJ2-3; D remains ambiguous. Trimming pared 3 bases from V and 7 bases from J, leaving 14 bases between. The CDR3 is made up of 13 amino acids. Germline values: CDR1 GTSNPN, CDR2 SVGIG (reference sequence). The CDR3 region has the DNA TGTGCCTGGAGCCAATCCAGCGCACATACGCAGTATTTT. It codes for CAWSQSSAHTQYF.

The CDR3 reads CASSLRSSYNEQFF. CDR3 nucleotides: TGTGCCAGCAGCTTACGGAGCTCCTACAATGAGCAGTTCTTC. J is TRBJ2-1 and V is TRBV11-3; D gene uncertain. The germline CDR1 and CDR2 sequences are SGHNT and YENEEA. The CDR3 has 14 amino acids. V was clipped by 2 bases and J by 0 bases, with 5 bases between them.

V usage is TRBV21-1 and J usage is TRBJ2-7; TRBD1, as called in the table, went unchecked against the DNA. TRBV21-1 is termed a pseudogene. The CDR3 covers 15 residues. This CDR3 is CASSTQADNIYEQYF. In DNA form, the CDR3 reads TGTGCCAGCAGCACCCAGGCGGACAACATCTACGAGCAGTACTTC.

V and J are TRBV18 and TRBJ2-5; 7 nucleotides line up with TRBD2. Unmatched junction bases numbered 8, after V lost 6 bases and J lost 1 base. Germline loops: CDR1 KGHSH, CDR2 LQKENI. The CDR3 has 15 residues. CDR3 region: CASSPSGNLQETQYF. DNA of the CDR3: TGTGCCAGCTCTCCCAGCGGGAACCTCCAAGAGACCCAGTACTTC.

The chain joins TRBV19 to TRBJ2-1, with 8 bases matching TRBD2. The germline gives CDR1 LNHDA, CDR2 SQIVND (reference sequence). This CDR3 comprises 14 residues. The V segment lost 5 bases and the J segment 7 bases; nucleotides outside the gene matches: 7. The CDR3 sequence: CASSPLRGGNEQFF. In DNA form, the CDR3 reads TGTGCCAGTAGTCCCCTCCGCGGGGGGAATGAGCAGTTCTTC.

This sequence joins TRBV11-1 and TRBJ2-1; D gene ambiguous. Per germline, CDR1 SGHAT and CDR2 FQDESV (reference sequence). V was clipped by 3 bases and J by 0 bases, with 12 bases between them. This CDR3 is 16 amino acids long. This CDR3 is CASSFSSPSSYNEQFF. The CDR3 region has the DNA TGTGCCAGCAGCTTTTCCAGTCCTAGCTCCTACAATGAGCAGTTCTTC.

The rearrangement joins TRBV10-1 to TRBJ2-3; 7 bases map to TRBD2. V gave up 4 bases and J gave up 6 bases; unmatched junction bases: 13. This CDR3 is built from 16 residues. The germline gives CDR1 WNHNN, CDR2 SYGVQD (reference sequence). CDR3 residues: CASSAQAGRLLDTQYF. CDR3 sequence (DNA): TGCGCCAGCAGTGCTCAAGCGGGGCGGCTTCTTGATACGCAGTATTTT.

The chain is built from TRBV28 and TRBJ2-3; the D gene is possibly TRBD2 (6 bases). V lost 2 bases, J lost 6 bases, and 21 bases lay in between. Germline V gives CDR1 MDHEN, CDR2 SYDVKM. The CDR3 extends over 17 amino acids. This CDR3 reads CASSLRRGQYLGDTQYF. CDR3 DNA: TGTGCCAGCAGTTTACGGCGGGGTCAGTATTTGGGGGATACGCAGTATTTT.

The chain couples TRBV24-1 to TRBJ2-3; 14 bases are a match to TRBD2. The length of the CDR3 is 19 residues. J gave up 0 bases and V 4 bases, and 8 bases lay outside the gene matches. The V gene's germline CDR1 is KGHDR and CDR2 SFDVKD. The CDR3 DNA follows: TGTGCCACCAGTGACCCTGGGACTAGCGGGGGTACTAGCACAGATACGCAGTATTTT. Protein: CATSDPGTSGGTSTDTQYF.

The V gene is TRBV5-3, the J gene TRBJ2-1; 9 bases agree with TRBD2. TRBV5-3 is given ORF status, its function remaining uncertain. The CDR3 length is 19 residues. V shed 0 bases and J 6 bases; nucleotides not matched to a gene: 16. The CDR3, as DNA: TGTGCCAGAAGCTTGGGTCCGGACTTGGGGCTAGCGGGATGCAATGAGCAGTTCTTC. Protein product: CARSLGPDLGLAGCNEQFF.

CDR3 DNA sequence: TGTGCCAGCAGCCCCCCAGGGGCCAACTCCTACAATGAGCAGTTCTTC. Translation gives CASSPPGANSYNEQFF. The J gene is TRBJ2-1, the V gene TRBV5-4, with a weak D call TRBD1 (6 bases). Germline assignment: CDR1 SGHNT and CDR2 YYREEE (reference sequence). The CDR3 covers 16 residues. Trimming shortened V by 4 bases and J by 0 bases, and 14 bases separated the two germline ends. Combining the CDR3 with reference TRBV5-4 and TRBJ2-1 gives the whole variable domain ETGVTQSPTHLIKTRGQQVTLRCSSQSGHNTVSWYQQALGQGPQFIFQYYREEENGRGNFPPRFSGLQFPNYSSELNVNALELDDSALYLCASSPPGANSYNEQFFGPGTRLTVL.

In its sample, this clone was seen once. CDR3 DNA sequence: TGTGCCAGCAGTTCCAACAGGGTTTCGGAAGCTTTCTTT. Translating it yields CASSSNRVSEAFF. The chain couples TRBV27 to TRBJ1-1; D might be TRBD1 (6 bases). Germline CDR1 and CDR2: MNHEY and SMNVEV (reference sequence). Trimming took 4 bases from V and 8 from J, leaving 14 bases between them. CDR3 length equals 13 residues.

The genes are TRBV10-2 and TRBJ1-2, with 8 positions matching TRBD1. The CDR3 runs 12 residues. From germline, CDR1 is WSHSY and CDR2 SAAADI. J lost 4 bases, V lost 10 bases, and 5 bases had no gene match. CDR3 bases: TGCGCCATCGACAGGGGCTCCTATGGCTACACCTTC. Translation gives CAIDRGSYGYTF.